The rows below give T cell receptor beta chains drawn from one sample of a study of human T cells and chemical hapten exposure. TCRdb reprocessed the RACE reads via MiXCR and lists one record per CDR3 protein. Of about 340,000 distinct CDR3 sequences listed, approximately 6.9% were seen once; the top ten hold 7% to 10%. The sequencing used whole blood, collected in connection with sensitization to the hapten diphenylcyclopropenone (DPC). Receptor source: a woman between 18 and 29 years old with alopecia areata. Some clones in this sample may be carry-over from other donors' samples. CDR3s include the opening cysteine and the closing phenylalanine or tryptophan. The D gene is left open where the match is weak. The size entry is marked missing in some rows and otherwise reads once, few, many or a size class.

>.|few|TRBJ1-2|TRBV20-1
CSAKGPGNYGYTF
TGCAGTGCCAAGGGACCGGGCAACTATGGCTACACCTTC
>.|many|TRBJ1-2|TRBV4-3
CASSHRVETGAYGYTF
TGCGCCAGCAGCCACCGCGTGGAGACAGGTGCCTATGGCTACACCTTC
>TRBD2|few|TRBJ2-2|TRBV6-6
CASSYSGTSGGPGELFF
TGTGCCAGCAGTTACTCGGGGACTAGCGGGGGCCCCGGGGAGCTGTTTTTT
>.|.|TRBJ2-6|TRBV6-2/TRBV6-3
CASTPFLSSSGANVLTF
TGTGCCAGCACCCCGTTTTTGTCCTCCTCTGGGGCCAACGTCCTGACTTTC
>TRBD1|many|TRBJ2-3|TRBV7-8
CASSTWTGKGADTQYF
TGTGCCAGCAGCACCTGGACAGGCAAGGGAGCAGATACGCAGTATTTT
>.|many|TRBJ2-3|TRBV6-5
CASRSFTDTQYF
TGTGCCAGCAGAAGCTTCACAGATACGCAGTATTTT
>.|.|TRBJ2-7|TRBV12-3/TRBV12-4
CASSVTSDLYEQYF
TGTGCCAGCAGTGTCACATCTGACCTCTACGAGCAGTACTTC
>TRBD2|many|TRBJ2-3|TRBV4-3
CASSQELAGGPDTQYF
TGCGCCAGCAGCCAAGAGTTAGCGGGGGGGCCCGATACGCAGTATTTT
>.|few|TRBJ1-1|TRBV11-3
CASSLGVTGSAFF
TGTGCCAGCAGCTTAGGGGTGACAGGTTCGGCTTTCTTT
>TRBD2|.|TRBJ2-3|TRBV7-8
CASSFTPGLATDTQYF
TGTGCCAGCAGCTTTACTCCGGGACTAGCAACCGATACGCAGTATTTT
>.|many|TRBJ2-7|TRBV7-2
CASSSGGQGQYEQYF
TGTGCCAGCAGCTCCGGGGGCCAGGGACAGTACGAGCAGTACTTC
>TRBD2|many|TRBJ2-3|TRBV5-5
CASSYNAGEADTQYF
TGTGCCAGCAGCTATAATGCGGGGGAGGCAGATACGCAGTATTTT
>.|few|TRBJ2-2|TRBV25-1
CASHQPPGELFF
TGTGCCAGTCATCAGCCCCCCGGGGAGCTGTTTTTT
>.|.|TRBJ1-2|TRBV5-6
CASSLEEWTNYGYTF
TGTGCCAGCAGCTTGGAGGAATGGACGAACTATGGCTACACCTTC
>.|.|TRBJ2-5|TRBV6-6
CASSTVETQYF
TGTGCCAGCAGTACGGTAGAGACCCAGTACTTC
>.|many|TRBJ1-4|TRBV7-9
CASSWSEKLFF
TGTGCCAGCAGCTGGAGCGAAAAACTGTTTTTT
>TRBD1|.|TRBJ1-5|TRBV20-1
CSARGRTGPQPQHF
TGCAGTGCTAGAGGAAGGACAGGGCCTCAGCCCCAGCATTTT
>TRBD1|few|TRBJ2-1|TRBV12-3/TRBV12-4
CASSFGDRGPSSYNEQFF
TGTGCCAGCAGTTTTGGGGACAGGGGGCCGAGCTCCTACAATGAGCAGTTCTTC
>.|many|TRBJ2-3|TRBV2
CASSDRAARADTQYF
TGTGCCAGCAGTGATCGAGCGGCCCGCGCAGATACGCAGTATTTT
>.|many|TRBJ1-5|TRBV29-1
CSVLSGNQPQHF
TGCAGCGTGCTATCGGGGAATCAGCCCCAGCATTTT
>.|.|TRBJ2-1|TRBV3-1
CASSQLDNEQFF
TGTGCCAGCAGCCAGCTGGACAATGAGCAGTTCTTC
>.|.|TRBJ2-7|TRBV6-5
CASSSEFSYEQYF
TGTGCCAGCAGCTCAGAGTTCTCCTACGAGCAGTACTTC
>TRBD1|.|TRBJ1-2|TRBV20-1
CSARDTGVRDYGYTF
TGCAGTGCTAGAGATACAGGGGTCCGTGACTATGGCTACACCTTC
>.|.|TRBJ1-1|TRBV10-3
CAIRGPTNTEAFF
TGTGCCATCCGGGGACCAACGAACACTGAAGCTTTCTTT
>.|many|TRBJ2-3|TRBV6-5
CATKRTDTQYF
TGTGCCACCAAACGCACAGATACGCAGTATTTT
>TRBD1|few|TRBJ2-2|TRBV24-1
CATGDRANTGELFF
TGTGCCACCGGGGACAGGGCGAACACCGGGGAGCTGTTTTTT
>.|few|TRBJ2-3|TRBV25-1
CASSEAYYRDSTDTQYF
TGTGCCAGCAGTGAGGCGTACTACCGGGACAGCACAGATACGCAGTATTTT
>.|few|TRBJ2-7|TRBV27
CASSLRQGHEQYF
TGTGCCAGCAGTTTACGCCAGGGCCACGAGCAGTACTTC
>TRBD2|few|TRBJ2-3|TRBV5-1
CASSLEGLAGEAQYF
TGCGCCAGCAGCTTGGAAGGACTAGCGGGGGAAGCGCAGTATTTT
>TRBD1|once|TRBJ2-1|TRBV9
CTSSLGTAYNEQFF
TGTACCAGCAGCCTCGGGACAGCTTACAATGAGCAGTTCTTC
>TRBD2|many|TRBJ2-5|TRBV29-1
CSVVRGGETQYF
TGCAGCGTTGTACGGGGGGGAGAGACCCAGTACTTC
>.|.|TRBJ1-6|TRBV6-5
CASSYQAGRDSPLHF
TGTGCCAGCAGTTACCAGGCAGGCCGGGATTCACCCCTCCACTTT
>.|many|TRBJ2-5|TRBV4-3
CASSQDRGKEETQYF
TGCGCCAGCAGCCAAGACAGGGGAAAAGAAGAGACCCAGTACTTC
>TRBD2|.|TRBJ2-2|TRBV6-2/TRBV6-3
CASSSHQRGGQYTGELFF
TGTGCCAGCAGTTCCCACCAGCGGGGGGGCCAGTACACCGGGGAGCTGTTTTTT
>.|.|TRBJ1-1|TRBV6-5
CASSPRERDEAFF
TGTGCCAGCAGTCCCCGGGAGAGAGATGAAGCTTTCTTT
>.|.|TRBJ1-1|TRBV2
CASSAGREAFF
TGTGCCAGCAGTGCAGGCAGGGAAGCTTTCTTT
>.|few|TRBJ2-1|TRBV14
CASSHPPEGASDEQFF
TGTGCCAGCAGCCACCCCCCAGAGGGAGCCAGCGATGAGCAGTTCTTC
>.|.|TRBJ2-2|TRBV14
CASSPRTTGELFF
TGTGCCAGCAGCCCACGAACCACCGGGGAGCTGTTTTTT
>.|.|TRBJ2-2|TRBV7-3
CASSLWNGELFF
TGTGCCAGCAGCTTATGGAACGGGGAGCTGTTTTTT
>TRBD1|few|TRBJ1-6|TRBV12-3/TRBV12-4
CASSFSGQGSPLHF
TGTGCCAGCAGTTTTTCGGGACAGGGCTCACCCCTCCACTTT
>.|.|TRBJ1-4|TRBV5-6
CASSLNSRFLEKLFF
TGTGCCAGCAGCTTGAACAGTAGATTCTTGGAAAAACTGTTTTTT
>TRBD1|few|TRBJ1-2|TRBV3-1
CASSQRDREYGYTF
TGTGCCAGCAGCCAACGGGACAGGGAATATGGCTACACCTTC